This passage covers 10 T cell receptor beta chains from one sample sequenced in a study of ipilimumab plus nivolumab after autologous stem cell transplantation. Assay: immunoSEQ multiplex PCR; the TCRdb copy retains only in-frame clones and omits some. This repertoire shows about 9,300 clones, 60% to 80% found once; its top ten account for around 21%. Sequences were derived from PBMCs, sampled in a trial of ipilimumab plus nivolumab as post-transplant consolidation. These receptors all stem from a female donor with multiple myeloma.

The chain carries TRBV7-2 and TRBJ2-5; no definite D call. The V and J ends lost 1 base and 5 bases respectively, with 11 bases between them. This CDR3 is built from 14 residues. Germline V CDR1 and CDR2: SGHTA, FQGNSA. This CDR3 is CASSLGPETETQYF. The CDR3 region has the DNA TGTGCCAGCAGCTTAGGGCCAGAGACGGAGACCCAGTACTTC. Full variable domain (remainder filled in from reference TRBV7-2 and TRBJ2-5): GAGVSQSPSNKVTEKGKDVELRCDPISGHTALYWYRQSLGQGLEFLIYFQGNSAPDKSGLPSDRFSAERTGGSVSTLTIQRTQQEDSAVYLCASSLGPETETQYFGPGTRLLVL.

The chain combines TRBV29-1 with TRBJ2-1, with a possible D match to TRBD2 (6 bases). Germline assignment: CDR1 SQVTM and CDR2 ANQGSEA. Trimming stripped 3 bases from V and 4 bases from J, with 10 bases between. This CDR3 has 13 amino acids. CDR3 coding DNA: TGCAGCGTTGAGGGCGGGGCGTACAATGAGCAGTTCTTC. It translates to CSVEGGAYNEQFF.

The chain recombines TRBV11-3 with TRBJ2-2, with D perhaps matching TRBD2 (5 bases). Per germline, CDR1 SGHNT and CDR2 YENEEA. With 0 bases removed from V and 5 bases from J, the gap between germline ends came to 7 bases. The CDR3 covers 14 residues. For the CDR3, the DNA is TGTGCCAGCAGCTTAGAGGAGGAAACCGGGGAGCTGTTTTTT. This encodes CASSLEEETGELFF.

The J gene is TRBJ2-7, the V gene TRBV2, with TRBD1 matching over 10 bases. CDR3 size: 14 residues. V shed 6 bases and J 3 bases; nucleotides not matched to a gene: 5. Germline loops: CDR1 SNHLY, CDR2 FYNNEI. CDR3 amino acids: CASSHGTGDYEQYF. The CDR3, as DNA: TGTGCCAGCAGCCATGGGACAGGGGACTACGAGCAGTACTTC.

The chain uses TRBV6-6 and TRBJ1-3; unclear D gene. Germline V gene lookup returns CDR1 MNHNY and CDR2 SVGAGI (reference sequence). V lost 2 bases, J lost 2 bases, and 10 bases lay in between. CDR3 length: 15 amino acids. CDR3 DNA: TGTGCCAGCAGTTACGGGCGTGGAGCTGGAAACACCATATATTTT. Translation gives CASSYGRGAGNTIYF.

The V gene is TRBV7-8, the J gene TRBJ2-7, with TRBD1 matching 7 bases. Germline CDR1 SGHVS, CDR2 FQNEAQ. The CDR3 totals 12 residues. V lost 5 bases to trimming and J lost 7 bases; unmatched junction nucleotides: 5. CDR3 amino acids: CASSRIQGEQYF. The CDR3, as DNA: TGTGCCAGCAGCCGAATACAGGGGGAGCAGTACTTC.

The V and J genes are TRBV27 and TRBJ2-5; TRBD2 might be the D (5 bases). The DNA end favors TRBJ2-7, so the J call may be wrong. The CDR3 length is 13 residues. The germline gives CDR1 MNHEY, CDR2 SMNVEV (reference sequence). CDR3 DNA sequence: TGTGCCAGCAGTTTATTCGGGGAGTCCGAGCAGTACTTC. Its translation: CASSLFGESEQYF.

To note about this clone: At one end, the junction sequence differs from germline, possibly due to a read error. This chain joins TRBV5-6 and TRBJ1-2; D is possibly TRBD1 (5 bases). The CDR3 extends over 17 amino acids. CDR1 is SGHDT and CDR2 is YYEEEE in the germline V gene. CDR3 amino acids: CASSPGLVQPSITRVVF. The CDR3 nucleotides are TGTGCCAGCAGCCCGGGGCTTGTCCAGCCCTCTATCACAAGAGTAGTCTTC.

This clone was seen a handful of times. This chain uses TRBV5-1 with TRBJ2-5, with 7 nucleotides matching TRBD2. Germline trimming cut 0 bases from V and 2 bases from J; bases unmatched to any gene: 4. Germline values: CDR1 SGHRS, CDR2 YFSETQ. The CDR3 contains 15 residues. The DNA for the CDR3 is TGCGCCAGCAGCTTGGCTACTAGCGCGCAAGAGACCCAGTACTTC. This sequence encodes CASSLATSAQETQYF.

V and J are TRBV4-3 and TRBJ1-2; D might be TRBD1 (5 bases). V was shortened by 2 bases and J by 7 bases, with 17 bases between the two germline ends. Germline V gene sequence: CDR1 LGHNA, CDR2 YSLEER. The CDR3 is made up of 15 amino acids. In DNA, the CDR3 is TGCGCCAGCAGCCAACTGGTGGCAGGGTGGTCTGGCTACACCTTC. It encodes CASSQLVAGWSGYTF.